This passage covers 22 T cell receptor beta chains from one sample sequenced in a study of blood T cells in healthy people across ages. Then a second PCR, running about 7 to 11 cycles, was carried out with a sample-barcoded 5' primer and a J-beta primer mix. TCRdb independently ran MiXCR on the 5' RACE reads; one entry per CDR3 protein. The sample has fewer than 950,000 distinct CDR3 sequences; roughly 40% are singletons. What was sequenced was blood. The source is a man aged 18 to 29 in good health.

The chain uses TRBV25-1 and TRBJ2-3; D gene unclear. The V and J ends lost 0 bases and 12 bases respectively, with 10 bases between them. The CDR3 consists of 12 residues. Germline V CDR1 and CDR2: MGHDK, SYGVNS. CDR3 nucleotide sequence: TGTGCCAGCAGTGAATATAGGGCGGACCAGTATTTT. Protein product: CASSEYRADQYF.

The chain has TRBV5-4 and TRBJ2-7, with D unresolved. The germline V gene has CDR1 SGHNT and CDR2 YYREEE (reference sequence). This CDR3 is built from 14 residues. The V end lost 1 base, the J end lost 7 bases, and 15 bases lay between the germline ends. CDR3 sequence reads: CASSLYLGAQEQYF. The CDR3 region has the DNA TGTGCCAGCAGCTTGTACCTGGGCGCGCAAGAGCAGTACTTC.

The chain joins TRBV12-3 or TRBV12-4 to TRBJ2-2; either TRBD1 or TRBD2 may fit D (5 bases each). This CDR3 contains 14 residues. Trimming pared 7 bases from V and 3 bases from J, leaving 12 bases between. The CDR3: CASTPLGDTGELFF. The DNA for the CDR3 is TGTGCCAGCACCCCACTGGGGGACACCGGGGAGCTGTTTTTT.

This clonotype showed up just a few times. The chain links TRBV20-1 to TRBJ1-1, with D unclear. The V end was cut by 0 bases, the J end by 0 bases, with 8 bases between. The length of the CDR3 is 14 residues. Per the germline V gene, CDR1 is DFQATT and CDR2 is SNEGSKA (reference sequence). The CDR3 DNA is TGCAGTGCTAGAGATGGCAGCATGAACACTGAAGCTTTCTTT. It specifies CSARDGSMNTEAFF.

This chain connects TRBV10-3 to TRBJ1-5, with D uncertain. There are 15 residues in the CDR3. V shed 7 bases and J shed 9 bases, with 22 bases lying between them. The germline gives CDR1 ENHRY, CDR2 SYGVKD. CDR3 sequence reads: CAIKTSTHGEVPQHF. The CDR3 DNA sequence: TGTGCCATCAAGACTTCGACACACGGTGAGGTGCCCCAGCATTTT.

The chain couples TRBV10-3 to TRBJ2-5, with a weak D call TRBD2 (5 bases). CDR1 and CDR2 (germline): ENHRY, SYGVKD. V lost 4 bases and J 11 bases, leaving 23 bases between the germline ends. CDR3 length equals 15 residues. This CDR3 reads CAISGRLGDSYRQYF. CDR3 nucleotide sequence: TGTGCCATCAGTGGGCGACTCGGGGATAGCTACCGGCAGTACTTC.

In this sample, this clonotype turned up a few times. The chain couples TRBV27 to TRBJ1-5, with a tentative D call TRBD1 (6 bases). This CDR3 comprises 16 residues. The germline V gene encodes CDR1 MNHEY and CDR2 SMNVEV (reference sequence). V was pared by 5 bases and J by 0 bases, with 14 bases between. CDR3 bases: TGTGCCAGCAGTCCCAGGGGACCCCTTAGCAATCAGCCCCAGCATTTT. Its protein product is CASSPRGPLSNQPQHF.

This chain links TRBV20-1 with TRBJ2-1; D is uncertain. This CDR3 has 13 amino acids. V lost 6 bases and J 5 bases, leaving 14 bases between the germline ends. The germline V gene encodes CDR1 DFQATT and CDR2 SNEGSKA (reference sequence). The CDR3 region has the DNA TGCAGTGCAGAGACCCCCCCACACAATGAGCAGTTCTTC. Its translation: CSAETPPHNEQFF.

This clonotype was observed a handful of times. The V and J genes are TRBV7-6 and TRBJ2-2, with a possible D match to TRBD1 (5 bases). The germline gives CDR1 SGHVS, CDR2 FNYEAQ. Deletions cut 5 bases from V and 0 bases from J, with 13 bases between. This CDR3 is 16 amino acids long. For the CDR3, the DNA is TGTGCCAGCAGCGATCGGACAAAAGCGAACACCGGGGAGCTGTTTTTT. Its translation is CASSDRTKANTGELFF.

This clonotype has more than one count but fewer than ten. The V gene is TRBV14, the J gene TRBJ2-1; D tentatively fits TRBD1 or TRBD2 (6 bases each). The CDR3 loop spans 15 amino acids. The V end lost 4 bases, the J end lost 10 bases, and 20 bases lay between the germline ends. Looked up from germline, CDR1 is SGHDN and CDR2 is FVKESK. The CDR3 DNA is TGTGCCAGCAGCCTCCCGGCGGGACAACCCTACGAGCAGTTCTTC. Translated, it gives CASSLPAGQPYEQFF.

The rearrangement uses TRBV3-1 and TRBJ1-2; maybe TRBD1 (6 bases). CDR1 LGHDT and CDR2 YNNKEL come from the germline V gene (reference sequence). The CDR3 spans 16 residues. V was shortened by 4 bases and J by 3 bases, with 18 bases between the two germline ends. In DNA form, the CDR3 reads TGTGCCAGCAGCCCATGGGCGGGGGGCATGGACTATGGCTACACCTTC. Translating gives CASSPWAGGMDYGYTF. Variable domain in full (rest from reference TRBV3-1 and TRBJ1-2): DTAVSQTPKYLVTQMGNDKSIKCEQNLGHDTMYWYKQDSKKFLKIMFSYNNKELIINETVPNRFSPKSPDKAHLNLHINSLELGDSAVYFCASSPWAGGMDYGYTFGSGTRLTVV.

The rearrangement joins TRBV4-3 to TRBJ2-5, with D perhaps matching TRBD1 or TRBD2 (5 bases each). V was pared by 1 base and J by 4 bases, with 13 bases between. The CDR3 is 15 amino acids. The germline CDR1 and CDR2 sequences are LGHNA and YSLEER. The CDR3 DNA reads TGCGCCAGCAGCCAAGTCTTTGATGGGGGAGAGACCCAGTACTTC. Amino acids: CASSQVFDGGETQYF.

This chain links TRBV12-3 or TRBV12-4 with TRBJ1-3; 7 bases agree with TRBD1. This CDR3 is built from 19 residues. Trimming took 1 base from V and 2 from J; bases not matched to a gene: 14. Written as DNA, the CDR3 is TGTGCCAGCAGTTTAGGTATCGGGCTAAGGGGGCTCGCTGGAAACACCATATATTTT. It codes for CASSLGIGLRGLAGNTIYF.

The rearrangement links TRBV5-1 to TRBJ1-1; no clear D. In germline, CDR1 is SGHRS, CDR2 YFSETQ. Trimming stripped 0 bases from V and 3 bases from J, with 9 bases between. This CDR3 comprises 14 residues. CDR3 sequence: CASSLEEGDTEAFF. The CDR3 nucleotides read TGCGCCAGCAGCTTGGAGGAGGGAGACACTGAAGCTTTCTTT.

This CDR3 is CASSSTVRNTGELFF. For the CDR3, the DNA is TGTGCCAGCAGTTCAACCGTCAGGAACACCGGGGAGCTGTTTTTT. The gene calls are TRBV6-5 and TRBJ2-2, with D hard to call. With 4 bases removed from V and 1 base from J, the gap between germline ends came to 10 bases. This CDR3 is built from 15 residues. Germline CDR1 is MNHEY and CDR2 is SVGAGI.

The chain is built from TRBV2 and TRBJ2-7; 8 bases map to TRBD1. From germline, CDR1 is SNHLY and CDR2 FYNNEI. This CDR3 is built from 14 residues. V shed 0 bases, J shed 5 bases, and the junction held 3 bases outside the gene matches. The CDR3 protein is CASSEARTGNEQYF. In DNA form, the CDR3 reads TGTGCCAGCAGTGAAGCCCGGACAGGGAACGAGCAGTACTTC.

The chain carries TRBV15 and TRBJ1-1; D may be TRBD1 (5 bases). Germline CDR1 reads LNHNV; CDR2 reads YYDKDF (reference sequence). V lost 0 bases and J lost 4, with 9 bases in between. The CDR3 length is 14 residues. CDR3 bases: TGTGCCACCAGCAGAGATCGGCAGGGCACTGAAGCTTTCTTT. This encodes CATSRDRQGTEAFF.

The chain couples TRBV6-2 or TRBV6-3 to TRBJ1-5; 7 bases line up with TRBD1. The germline gives CDR1 MNHEY, CDR2 SVGEGT. CDR3 size: 14 residues. The V segment lost 8 bases and the J segment 9 bases; nucleotides outside the gene matches: 13. The CDR3 is CASAIGTVGAPQHF. Written as DNA, the CDR3 is TGTGCCAGCGCCATCGGGACAGTGGGAGCGCCCCAGCATTTT.

This chain uses TRBV9 with TRBJ1-5; D is perhaps TRBD1 (5 bases). The CDR3 consists of 15 residues. Looked up from germline, CDR1 is SGDLS and CDR2 is YYNGEE. V was cut by 4 bases and J by 0 bases, with 11 bases left in between. CDR3: CASSPGRHSNQPQHF. The CDR3 bases are TGTGCCAGCAGCCCGGGACGGCATAGCAATCAGCCCCAGCATTTT.

Turning to this clonotype: This may come from a read error, since a much larger clone is one base off. The CDR3 does not end in the conserved phenylalanine or tryptophan, so this is likely a read error. J is TRBJ2-1 and V is TRBV7-2; 7 nucleotides match TRBD2. The V gene's germline CDR1 is SGHTA and CDR2 FQGNSA. The CDR3 totals 15 residues. Losses at the gene ends were 3 bases for V and 0 bases for J; bases not matched to a gene: 2. CDR3 amino acids: CASSFSGDSYNEQFL. DNA of the CDR3: TGTGCCAGCAGCTTCAGCGGGGACTCCTACAATGAGCAGTTCTTA.

This chain uses TRBV3-1 with TRBJ1-1; TRBD1 might be the D (6 bases). Trimming stripped 0 bases from V and 7 bases from J, with 9 bases between. Germline V lookup: CDR1 LGHDT, CDR2 YNNKEL (reference sequence). This CDR3 spans 13 amino acids. Written as DNA, the CDR3 is TGTGCCAGCAGCCAAGATCGGACAGTTGAAGCTTTCTTT. As protein: CASSQDRTVEAFF. The full variable domain, with the rest looked up from reference TRBV3-1 and TRBJ1-1, is DTAVSQTPKYLVTQMGNDKSIKCEQNLGHDTMYWYKQDSKKFLKIMFSYNNKELIINETVPNRFSPKSPDKAHLNLHINSLELGDSAVYFCASSQDRTVEAFFGQGTRLTVV.

This clonotype was observed a few times. The chain links TRBV7-2 to TRBJ1-2, with 7 bases matching TRBD1. V shed 2 bases and J 8 bases; nucleotides not matched to a gene: 11. CDR1 is SGHTA and CDR2 is FQGNSA in the germline V gene. The CDR3 is made up of 15 amino acids. CDR3 DNA: TGTGCCAGCAGCTTATCCACAGGGGCCTCGTCGGGCTACACCTTC. Amino acids: CASSLSTGASSGYTF.